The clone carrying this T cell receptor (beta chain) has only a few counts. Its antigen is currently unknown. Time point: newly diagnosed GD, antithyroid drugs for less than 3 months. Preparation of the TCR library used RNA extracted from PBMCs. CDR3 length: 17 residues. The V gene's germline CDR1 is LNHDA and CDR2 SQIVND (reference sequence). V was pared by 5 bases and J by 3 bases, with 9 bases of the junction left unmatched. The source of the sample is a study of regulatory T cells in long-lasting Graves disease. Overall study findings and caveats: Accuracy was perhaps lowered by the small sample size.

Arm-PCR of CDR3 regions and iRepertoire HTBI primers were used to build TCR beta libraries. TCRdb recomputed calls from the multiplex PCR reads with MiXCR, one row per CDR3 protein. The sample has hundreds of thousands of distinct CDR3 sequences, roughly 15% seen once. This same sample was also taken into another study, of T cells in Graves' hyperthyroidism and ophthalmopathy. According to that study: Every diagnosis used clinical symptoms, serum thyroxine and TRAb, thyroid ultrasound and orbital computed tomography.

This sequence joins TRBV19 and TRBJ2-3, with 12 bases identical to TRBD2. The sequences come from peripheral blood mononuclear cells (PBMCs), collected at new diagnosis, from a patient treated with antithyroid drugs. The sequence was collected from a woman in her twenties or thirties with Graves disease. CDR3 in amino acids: CASSRDLAGGRTDTQYF. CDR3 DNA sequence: TGTGCCAGTAGTCGAGATCTAGCGGGAGGGAGAACAGATACGCAGTATTTT.